This T cell receptor (beta chain) comes out of a study of radiation and T cells in renal cell carcinoma. Whole-study findings and limits: No pretreatment tumor biopsies were available for baseline clonotypes.

The sample's time point: blood 2 weeks post-SBRT. Regarding treatment: 15 Gy SBRT to primary tumor, nephrectomy 4 weeks later. Radiation-treated patients gave blood at baseline, week 2 and week 4. The tumor was a clear cell renal cell carcinoma. The CDR3 is 11 residues long. The ends were cut back, 2 bases at V and 10 bases at J, with 7 bases in the middle. CDR1 and CDR2 from the germline V gene are SGHVS and FQNEAQ. Notes on this clone: Its specificity is not known.

Clones were sequenced by immunoSEQ multiplex PCR, and TCRdb holds only the in-frame ones, with some missing. The table lists some 150,000 clones, about nine tenths of them singletons. This sample comprised blood, obtained from a patient whose treatment included radiotherapy and nephrectomy. The TCR sequence derives from a woman aged 50 to 60 with renal cell carcinoma. The rearrangement uses TRBV7-8 and TRBJ2-3, with unresolved D. CDR3 coding DNA: TGTGCCAGCAGCTTACTAGAGGCGCAGTATTTT. Translation: CASSLLEAQYF.